These 18 T cell receptor beta chains came from one sample sequenced in a study of naive and memory T cell subsets. The beta constant-region primer was an equimolar mix of two oligonucleotides covering TRBC1 and TRBC2. TCRdb reanalysed the UMI-ligation and nested PCR reads using MiXCR and keeps one entry per CDR3 protein. This table holds 120,000 to 150,000 distinct CDR3 sequences, approximately 15% found once. The sample comprised naive CD4+ T cells from blood. The receptor source for this set is a human donor in good health.

This clonotype turned up a few times. The chain uses TRBV28 and TRBJ2-5; TRBD1 matches 7 bases. Per the germline V gene, CDR1 is MDHEN and CDR2 is SYDVKM. Germline trimming cut 6 bases from V and 5 bases from J; bases unmatched to any gene: 6. The CDR3 totals 13 residues. The CDR3 bases are TGTGCCAGCAGACCCACAGGGGTCGAGACCCAGTACTTC. This translates into CASRPTGVETQYF. The complete variable domain, with remaining parts taken from reference TRBV28 and TRBJ2-5, reads DVKVTQSSRYLVKRTGEKVFLECVQDMDHENMFWYRQDPGLGLRLIYFSYDVKMKEKGDIPEGYSVSREKKERFSLILESASTNQTSMYLCASRPTGVETQYFGPGTRLLVL.

As concerns this clonotype: This may be a read error, as it is one base from a much larger clone. The V and J genes are TRBV6-2 or TRBV6-3 and TRBJ2-7; D is perhaps TRBD2 (6 bases). Germline V gene sequence: CDR1 MNHEY, CDR2 SVGEGT. The V gene lost 7 bases and the J gene lost 7 bases, with 20 bases spanning the gap. This CDR3 region has 14 residues. CDR3 DNA: TGTGCCAGCATAAACGCGGGGATAAATCAGGAGCAGTACTTC. Translating gives CASINAGINQEQYF.

The gene calls are TRBV4-2 and TRBJ2-1; 9 nucleotides agree with TRBD2. The CDR3 is 19 residues long. Per germline, CDR1 LGHNA and CDR2 YNFKEQ. Trimming took 1 base from V and 5 from J; bases not matched to a gene: 15. The CDR3 nucleotides read TGTGCCAGCAGCCAAGCTGGGGGCATCGCGGGAGGGCCCAACAATGAGCAGTTCTTC. Its translation is CASSQAGGIAGGPNNEQFF.

This clonotype was counted between two and nine times. The chain joins TRBV27 to TRBJ2-3; 7 nucleotides match TRBD2. The CDR3 consists of 17 residues. Germline trimming cut 2 bases from V and 4 bases from J; bases unmatched to any gene: 12. Germline CDR1 is MNHEY and CDR2 is SMNVEV (reference sequence). In DNA, the CDR3 is TGTGCCAGCAGTTTAGGGGCTAGCGGCCCCGGGGCAGATACGCAGTATTTT. Protein sequence: CASSLGASGPGADTQYF.

This clonotype was detected a few times. The rearrangement links TRBV19 to TRBJ2-1; 9 nucleotides agree with TRBD2. V shed 5 bases, J shed 10 bases, and the junction held 9 bases outside the gene matches. CDR1 is LNHDA and CDR2 is SQIVND in the germline V gene (reference sequence). CDR3 length equals 14 residues. In DNA form, the CDR3 reads TGTGCCAGTAGTTCCGGGACTAGCCTTAGGGAGCAGTTCTTC. Residues: CASSSGTSLREQFF.

The gene calls are TRBV3-1 and TRBJ2-3; D gene unclear. V was trimmed by 5 bases and J by 0 bases, leaving 9 bases between them. The CDR3 contains 14 residues. The germline CDR1 and CDR2 sequences are LGHDT and YNNKEL (reference sequence). The CDR3 reads CASSAVPSTDTQYF. Here the CDR3 DNA reads TGTGCCAGCAGCGCAGTACCTAGCACAGATACGCAGTATTTT.

This clonotype has a handful of counts. V is TRBV10-3 and J is TRBJ1-1; unclear D gene. The CDR3 runs 13 residues. Deletions cut 5 bases from V and 4 bases from J, with 11 bases between. Germline CDR1 and CDR2: ENHRY and SYGVKD. CDR3 protein: CAISREESTEAFF. CDR3 coding DNA: TGTGCCATCAGTAGGGAGGAAAGCACTGAAGCTTTCTTT.

The CDR3 sequence is CASSPLGLAGVGEQFF. CDR3 nucleotides: TGTGCCAGCAGCCCACTTGGACTAGCGGGAGTTGGTGAGCAGTTCTTC. The rearrangement joins TRBV7-9 to TRBJ2-1, with 13 positions matching TRBD2. The CDR3 loop spans 16 amino acids. V shed 5 bases, J shed 9 bases, and the junction held 10 bases outside the gene matches. The germline CDR1 and CDR2 sequences are SEHNR and FQNEAQ (reference sequence).

The DNA of the CDR3 is TGTGCCAGCAGCTTAGGTCAGGGGACCGGGGGGTCCTATAGCAATCAGCCCCAGCATTTT. It yields the protein CASSLGQGTGGSYSNQPQHF. The gene calls are TRBV11-2 and TRBJ1-5; the D gene is possibly TRBD1 (6 bases). V gave up 1 base and J gave up 0 bases, with 22 bases separating them. The CDR3 totals 20 residues. Germline CDR1 SGHAT, CDR2 FQNNGV.

The V and J genes are TRBV14 and TRBJ2-3; 8 bases are a match to TRBD2. Germline assignment: CDR1 SGHDN and CDR2 FVKESK. The CDR3 is 17 amino acids. The junction had 8 bases not matched to a gene; V was cut back by 3 bases and J by 0 bases. The CDR3 nucleotides are TGTGCCAGCAGCCATCAGACAACTAGCGGCAGCACAGATACGCAGTATTTT. This codes for CASSHQTTSGSTDTQYF.

The table lists this clonotype with a few counts. The chain uses TRBV28 and TRBJ2-2, with 11 positions matching TRBD1. CDR1 and CDR2 from the germline V gene are MDHEN and SYDVKM. The CDR3 is 16 amino acids. The junction had 7 bases not matched to a gene; V was cut back by 6 bases and J by 4 bases. The CDR3 spells CASRDPGTGGTGELFF. In nucleotides, the CDR3 is TGTGCCAGCAGAGATCCCGGGACAGGGGGCACCGGGGAGCTGTTTTTT.

The V gene is TRBV18, the J gene TRBJ2-5; 7 positions match TRBD2. V was pared by 3 bases and J by 5 bases, with 3 bases of the junction left unmatched. Looked up from germline, CDR1 is KGHSH and CDR2 is LQKENI. This CDR3 contains 13 residues. The CDR3 coding sequence is TGTGCCAGCTCACCGGTCGGGAGGGAGACCCAGTACTTC. Protein product: CASSPVGRETQYF.

This chain uses TRBV11-2 with TRBJ2-2, with TRBD2 as a possible D gene (6 bases). Germline V gives CDR1 SGHAT, CDR2 FQNNGV. Trimming removed 1 base at V and 4 bases at J, with 13 bases between. The CDR3 has 16 residues. CDR3 sequence: CASSLGRRGTTGELFF. The CDR3 bases are TGTGCCAGCAGCTTAGGTCGGAGGGGAACCACCGGGGAGCTGTTTTTT.

The chain joins TRBV5-1 to TRBJ1-1; D gene ambiguous. Trimming took off 0 bases at V and 0 bases at J, with 6 bases between the two ends. This CDR3 contains 14 residues. Germline V gives CDR1 SGHRS, CDR2 YFSETQ. CDR3: CASSLAGMNTEAFF. Written as DNA, the CDR3 is TGCGCCAGCAGCTTGGCCGGAATGAACACTGAAGCTTTCTTT. The full variable domain, its missing parts supplied by reference TRBV5-1 and TRBJ1-1, is KAGVTQTPRYLIKTRGQQVTLSCSPISGHRSVSWYQQTPGQGLQFLFEYFSETQRNKGNFPGRFSGRQFSNSRSEMNVSTLELGDSALYLCASSLAGMNTEAFFGQGTRLTVV.

The chain uses TRBV11-2 and TRBJ2-1, with D hard to call. Trimming took off 2 bases at V and 10 bases at J, with 12 bases between the two ends. Germline values: CDR1 SGHAT, CDR2 FQNNGV. The length of the CDR3 is 13 residues. The CDR3 DNA reads TGTGCCAGCAGCTTAAGCACCAGGCAGGAGCAGTTCTTC. It yields the protein CASSLSTRQEQFF.

The chain has TRBV18 and TRBJ2-3; possible D gene TRBD1, 5 bases. The length of the CDR3 is 12 residues. With 8 bases removed from V and 9 bases from J, the gap between germline ends came to 15 bases. The germline V gene encodes CDR1 KGHSH and CDR2 LQKENI. CDR3 DNA: TGTGCCAGCAGCCCCACCTCAGGGACGCAGTATTTT. The encoded protein is CASSPTSGTQYF.

The chain links TRBV7-9 to TRBJ1-2; D is unresolved. The V end lost 8 bases, the J end lost 2 bases, and 12 bases lay between the germline ends. The germline V gene encodes CDR1 SEHNR and CDR2 FQNEAQ (reference sequence). The CDR3 is 13 residues long. CDR3 loop: CASPALGNYGYTF. The CDR3 DNA reads TGTGCCAGCCCTGCTCTAGGCAACTATGGCTACACCTTC.

V usage is TRBV5-4 and J usage is TRBJ2-7; D tentatively reads TRBD1 or TRBD2 (5 bases each). V lost 3 bases, J lost 0 bases, and 13 bases lay in between. The V gene's germline CDR1 is SGHNT and CDR2 YYREEE (reference sequence). The CDR3 is 15 amino acids. The CDR3 sequence is CASSWDPGPSYEQYF. The CDR3 coding sequence is TGTGCCAGCAGCTGGGACCCGGGACCCTCCTACGAGCAGTACTTC. Looking up the rest from reference TRBV5-4 and TRBJ2-7 gives the full variable domain: ETGVTQSPTHLIKTRGQQVTLRCSSQSGHNTVSWYQQALGQGPQFIFQYYREEENGRGNFPPRFSGLQFPNYSSELNVNALELDDSALYLCASSWDPGPSYEQYFGPGTRLTVT.